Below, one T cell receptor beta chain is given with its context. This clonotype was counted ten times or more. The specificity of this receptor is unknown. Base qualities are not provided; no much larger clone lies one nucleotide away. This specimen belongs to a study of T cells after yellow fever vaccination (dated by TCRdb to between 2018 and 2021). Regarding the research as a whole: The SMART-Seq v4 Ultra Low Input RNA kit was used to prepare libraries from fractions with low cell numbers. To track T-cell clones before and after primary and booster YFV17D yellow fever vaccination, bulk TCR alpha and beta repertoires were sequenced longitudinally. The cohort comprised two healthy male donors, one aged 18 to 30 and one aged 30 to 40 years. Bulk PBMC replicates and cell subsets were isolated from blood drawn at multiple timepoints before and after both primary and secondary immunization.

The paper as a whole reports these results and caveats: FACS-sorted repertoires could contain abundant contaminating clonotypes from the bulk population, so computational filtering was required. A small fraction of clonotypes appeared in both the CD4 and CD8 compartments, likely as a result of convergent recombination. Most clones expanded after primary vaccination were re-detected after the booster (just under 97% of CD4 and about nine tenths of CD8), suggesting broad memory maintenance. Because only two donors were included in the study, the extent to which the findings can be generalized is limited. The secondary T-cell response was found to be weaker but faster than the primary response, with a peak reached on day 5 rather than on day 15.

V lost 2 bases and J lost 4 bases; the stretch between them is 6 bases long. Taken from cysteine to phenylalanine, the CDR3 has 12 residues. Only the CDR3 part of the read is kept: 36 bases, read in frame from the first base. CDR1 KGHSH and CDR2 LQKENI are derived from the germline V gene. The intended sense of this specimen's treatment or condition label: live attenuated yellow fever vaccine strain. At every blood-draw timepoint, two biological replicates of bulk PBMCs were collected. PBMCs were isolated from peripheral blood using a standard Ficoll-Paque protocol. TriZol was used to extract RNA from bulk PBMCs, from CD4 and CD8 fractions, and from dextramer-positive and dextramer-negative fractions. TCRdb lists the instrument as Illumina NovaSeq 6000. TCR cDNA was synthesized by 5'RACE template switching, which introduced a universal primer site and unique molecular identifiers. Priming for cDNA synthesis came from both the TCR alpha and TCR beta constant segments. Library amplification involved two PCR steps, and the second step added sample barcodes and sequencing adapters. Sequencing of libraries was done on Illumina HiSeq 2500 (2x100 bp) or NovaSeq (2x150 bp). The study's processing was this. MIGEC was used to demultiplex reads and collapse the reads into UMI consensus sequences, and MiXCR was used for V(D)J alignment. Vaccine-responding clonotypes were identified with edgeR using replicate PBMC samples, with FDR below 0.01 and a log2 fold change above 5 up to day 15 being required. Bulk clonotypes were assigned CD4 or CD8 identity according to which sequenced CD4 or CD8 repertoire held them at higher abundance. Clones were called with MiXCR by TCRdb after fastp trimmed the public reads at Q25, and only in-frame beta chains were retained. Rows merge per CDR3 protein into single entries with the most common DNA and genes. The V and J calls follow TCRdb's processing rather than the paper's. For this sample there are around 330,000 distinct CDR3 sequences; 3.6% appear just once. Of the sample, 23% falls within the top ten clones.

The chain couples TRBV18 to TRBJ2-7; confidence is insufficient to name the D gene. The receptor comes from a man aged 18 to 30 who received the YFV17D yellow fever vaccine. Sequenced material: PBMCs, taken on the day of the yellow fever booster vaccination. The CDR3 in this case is CASSPAGYEQYF. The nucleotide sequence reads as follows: TGTGCCAGCTCACCAGCTGGATACGAGCAGTACTTC.